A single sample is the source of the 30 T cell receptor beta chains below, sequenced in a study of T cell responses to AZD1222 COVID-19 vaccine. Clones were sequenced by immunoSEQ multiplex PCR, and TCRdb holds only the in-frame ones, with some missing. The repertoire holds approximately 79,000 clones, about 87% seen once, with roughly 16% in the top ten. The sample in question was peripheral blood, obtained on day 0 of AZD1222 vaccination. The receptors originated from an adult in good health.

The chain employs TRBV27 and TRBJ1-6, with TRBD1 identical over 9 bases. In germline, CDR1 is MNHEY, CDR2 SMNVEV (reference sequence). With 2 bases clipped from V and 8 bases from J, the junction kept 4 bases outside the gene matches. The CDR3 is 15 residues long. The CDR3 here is CASSLVTGGHSPLHF. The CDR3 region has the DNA TGTGCCAGCAGTTTAGTGACAGGGGGACATTCACCCCTCCACTTT.

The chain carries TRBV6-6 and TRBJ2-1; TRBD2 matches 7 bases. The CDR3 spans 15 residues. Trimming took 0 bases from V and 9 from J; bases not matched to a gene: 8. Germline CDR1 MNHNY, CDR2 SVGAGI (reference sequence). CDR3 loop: CASSYSREGAPEQFF. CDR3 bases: TGTGCCAGCAGTTACTCGAGGGAGGGAGCCCCTGAGCAGTTCTTC.

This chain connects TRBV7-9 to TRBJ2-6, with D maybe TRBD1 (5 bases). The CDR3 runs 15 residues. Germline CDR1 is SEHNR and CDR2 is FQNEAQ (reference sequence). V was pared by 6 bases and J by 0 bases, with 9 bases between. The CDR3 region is CASSNRNSGANVLTF. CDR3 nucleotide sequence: TGTGCCAGCAGTAACAGGAACTCTGGGGCCAACGTCCTGACTTTC.

CDR3 protein: CASSRDRETQYF. CDR3 in DNA: TGTGCCAGCAGCCGGGATCGGGAGACCCAGTACTTC. The V and J genes are TRBV5-4 and TRBJ2-5, with D perhaps matching TRBD2 (5 bases). Deletions cut 4 bases from V and 5 bases from J, with 9 bases between. Germline loops: CDR1 SGHNT, CDR2 YYREEE (reference sequence). The CDR3 sequence is 12 residues long. Supplemented by reference TRBV5-4 and TRBJ2-5, the full variable domain reads ETGVTQSPTHLIKTRGQQVTLRCSSQSGHNTVSWYQQALGQGPQFIFQYYREEENGRGNFPPRFSGLQFPNYSSELNVNALELDDSALYLCASSRDRETQYFGPGTRLLVL.

The CDR3 nucleotides are TGTGCCAGCAGCGTGAGGACAGGCAAGAACACTGAAGCTTTCTTT. Translated, it gives CASSVRTGKNTEAFF. V is TRBV9 and J is TRBJ1-1; 7 bases line up with TRBD1. The junction had 5 bases not matched to a gene; V was cut back by 2 bases and J by 1 base. This CDR3 is 15 amino acids long. Germline V gene lookup returns CDR1 SGDLS and CDR2 YYNGEE.

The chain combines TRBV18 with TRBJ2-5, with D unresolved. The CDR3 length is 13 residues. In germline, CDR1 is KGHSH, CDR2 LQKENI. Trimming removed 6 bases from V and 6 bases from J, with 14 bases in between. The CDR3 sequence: CASSPDSWKTQYF. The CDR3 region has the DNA TGTGCCAGCTCGCCAGACTCTTGGAAGACCCAGTACTTC. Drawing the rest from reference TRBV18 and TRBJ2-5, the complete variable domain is NAGVMQNPRHLVRRRGQEARLRCSPMKGHSHVYWYRQLPEEGLKFMVYLQKENIIDESGMPKERFSAEFPKEGPSILRIQQVVRGDSAAYFCASSPDSWKTQYFGPGTRLLVL.

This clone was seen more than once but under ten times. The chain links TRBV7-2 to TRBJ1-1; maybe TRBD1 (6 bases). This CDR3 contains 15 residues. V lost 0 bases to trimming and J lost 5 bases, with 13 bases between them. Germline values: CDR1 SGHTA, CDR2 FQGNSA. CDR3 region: CASSLAARGGTEAFF. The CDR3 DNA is TGTGCCAGCAGCTTAGCTGCCAGGGGAGGAACTGAAGCTTTCTTT.

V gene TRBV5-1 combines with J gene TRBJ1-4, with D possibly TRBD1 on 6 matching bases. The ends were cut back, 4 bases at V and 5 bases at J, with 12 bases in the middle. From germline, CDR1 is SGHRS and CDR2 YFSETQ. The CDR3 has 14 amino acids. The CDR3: CASSPGTPNEKLFF. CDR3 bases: TGCGCCAGCAGCCCCGGGACACCCAATGAAAAACTGTTTTTT.

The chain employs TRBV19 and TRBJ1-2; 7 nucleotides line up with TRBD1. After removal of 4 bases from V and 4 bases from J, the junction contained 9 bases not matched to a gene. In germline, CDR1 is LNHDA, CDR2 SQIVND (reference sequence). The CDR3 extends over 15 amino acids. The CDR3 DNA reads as TGTGCCAGTAGTACCGGCGGCACAGGGGCCTATGGCTACACCTTC. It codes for CASSTGGTGAYGYTF.

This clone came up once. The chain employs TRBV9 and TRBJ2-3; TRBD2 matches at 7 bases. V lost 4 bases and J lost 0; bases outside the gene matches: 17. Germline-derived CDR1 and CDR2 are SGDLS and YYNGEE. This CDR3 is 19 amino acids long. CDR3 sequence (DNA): TGTGCCAGCAGCCTAAGAGGGGCTAGCGGAGAGACTAGCACAGATACGCAGTATTTT. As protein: CASSLRGASGETSTDTQYF.

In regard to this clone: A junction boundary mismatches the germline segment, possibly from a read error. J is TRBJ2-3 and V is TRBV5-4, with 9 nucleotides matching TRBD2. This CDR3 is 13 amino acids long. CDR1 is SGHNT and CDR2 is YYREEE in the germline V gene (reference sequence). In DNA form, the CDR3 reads TGTGCCAGCAGGTTGGAGGGGACTAGCACTGGGTATTTT. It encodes CASRLEGTSTGYF.

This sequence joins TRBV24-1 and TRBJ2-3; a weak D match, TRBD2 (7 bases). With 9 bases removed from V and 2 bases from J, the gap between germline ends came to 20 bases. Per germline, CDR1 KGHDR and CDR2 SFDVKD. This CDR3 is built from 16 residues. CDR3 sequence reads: CATSPSGGENTDTQYF. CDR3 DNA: TGTGCCACCTCCCCGTCGGGGGGCGAGAACACAGATACGCAGTATTTT.

The CDR3 sequence: CASSLLASETQYF. DNA for the CDR3: TGTGCCAGCAGCTTACTAGCATCGGAGACCCAGTACTTC. This chain connects TRBV13 to TRBJ2-5; weak D call: TRBD2 (5 bases). Per the germline V gene, CDR1 is PRHDT and CDR2 is FYEKMQ (reference sequence). The ends were cut back, 2 bases at V and 5 bases at J, with 9 bases in the middle. This CDR3 comprises 13 residues.

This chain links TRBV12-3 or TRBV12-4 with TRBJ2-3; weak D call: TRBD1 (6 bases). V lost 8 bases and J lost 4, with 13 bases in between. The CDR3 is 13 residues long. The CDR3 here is CASGVRGADTQYF. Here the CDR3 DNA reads TGTGCCAGCGGTGTCAGGGGAGCAGATACGCAGTATTTT.

As DNA, the CDR3 is TGTGCCAGCAGTTTCACCCAACAGGGTTCGAGAGGCTACACCTTC. It codes for CASSFTQQGSRGYTF. The rearrangement uses TRBV6-5 and TRBJ1-2, with D perhaps matching TRBD1 (6 bases). Per the germline V gene, CDR1 is MNHEY and CDR2 is SVGAGI. The CDR3 extends over 15 amino acids. With 4 bases removed from V and 8 bases from J, the gap between germline ends came to 20 bases.

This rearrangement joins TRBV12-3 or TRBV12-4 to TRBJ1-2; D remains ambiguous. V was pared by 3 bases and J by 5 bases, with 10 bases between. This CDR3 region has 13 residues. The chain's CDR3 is CASSLSANYGYTF. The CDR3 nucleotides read TGTGCCAGCAGTTTGTCAGCAAATTATGGCTACACCTTC.

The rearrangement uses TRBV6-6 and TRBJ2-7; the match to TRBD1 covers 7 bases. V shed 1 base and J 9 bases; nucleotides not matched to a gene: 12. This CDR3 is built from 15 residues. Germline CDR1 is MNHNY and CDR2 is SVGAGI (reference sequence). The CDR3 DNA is TGTGCCAGCAGTTACTTGGGGACAGCATACGAGGGGCAGTACTTC. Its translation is CASSYLGTAYEGQYF.

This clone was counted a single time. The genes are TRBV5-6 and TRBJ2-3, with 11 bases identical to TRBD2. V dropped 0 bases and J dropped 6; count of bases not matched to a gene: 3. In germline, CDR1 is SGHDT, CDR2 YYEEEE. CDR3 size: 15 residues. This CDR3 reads CASSLVLAGVDTQYF. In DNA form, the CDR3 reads TGTGCCAGCAGCTTGGTACTAGCGGGAGTGGATACGCAGTATTTT.

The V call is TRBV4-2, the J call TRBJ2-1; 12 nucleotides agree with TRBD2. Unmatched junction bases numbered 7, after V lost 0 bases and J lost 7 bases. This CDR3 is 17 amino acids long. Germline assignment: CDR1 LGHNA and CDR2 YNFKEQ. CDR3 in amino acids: CASSQEPSGRAGNEQFF. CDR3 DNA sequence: TGTGCCAGCAGCCAAGAGCCTAGCGGGAGGGCCGGGAATGAGCAGTTCTTC.

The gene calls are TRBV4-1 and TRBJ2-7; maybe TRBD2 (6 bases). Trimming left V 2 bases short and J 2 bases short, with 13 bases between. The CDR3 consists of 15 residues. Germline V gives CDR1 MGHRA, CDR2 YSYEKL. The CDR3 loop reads CASSQQAGGTYEQYF. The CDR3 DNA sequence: TGCGCCAGCAGCCAACAAGCGGGCGGCACCTACGAGCAGTACTTC.

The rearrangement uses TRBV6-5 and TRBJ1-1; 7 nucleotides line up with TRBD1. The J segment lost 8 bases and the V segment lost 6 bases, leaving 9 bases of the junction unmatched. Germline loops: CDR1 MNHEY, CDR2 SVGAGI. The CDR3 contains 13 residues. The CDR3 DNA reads TGTGCCAGCAGGGACGGACAGGTTGCCGAAGCTTTCTTT. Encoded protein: CASRDGQVAEAFF.

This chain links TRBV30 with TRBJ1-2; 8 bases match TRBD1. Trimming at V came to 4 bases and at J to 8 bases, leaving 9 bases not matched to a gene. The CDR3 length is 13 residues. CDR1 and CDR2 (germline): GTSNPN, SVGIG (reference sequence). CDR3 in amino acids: CAWKSGGVSGYTF. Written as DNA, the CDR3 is TGTGCCTGGAAGTCAGGGGGCGTGAGCGGCTACACCTTC. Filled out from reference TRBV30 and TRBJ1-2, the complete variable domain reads SQTIHQWPATLVQPVGSPLSLECTVEGTSNPNLYWYRQAAGRGLQLLFYSVGIGQISSEVPQNLSASRPQDRQFILSSKKLLLSDSGFYLCAWKSGGVSGYTFGSGTRLTVV.

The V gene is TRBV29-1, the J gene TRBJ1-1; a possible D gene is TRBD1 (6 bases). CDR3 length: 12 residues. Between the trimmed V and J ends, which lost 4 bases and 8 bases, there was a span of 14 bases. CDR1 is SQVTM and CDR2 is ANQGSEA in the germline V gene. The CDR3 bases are TGCAGCGTTGCCCCAGGGGAAAGGGAAGCTTTCTTT. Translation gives CSVAPGEREAFF.

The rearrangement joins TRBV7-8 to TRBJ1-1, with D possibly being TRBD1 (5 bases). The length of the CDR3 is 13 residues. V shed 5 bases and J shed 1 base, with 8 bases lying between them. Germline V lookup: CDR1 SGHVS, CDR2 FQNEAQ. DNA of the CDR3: TGTGCCAGCAGCCGCGACAGGAACACTGAAGCTTTCTTT. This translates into CASSRDRNTEAFF.

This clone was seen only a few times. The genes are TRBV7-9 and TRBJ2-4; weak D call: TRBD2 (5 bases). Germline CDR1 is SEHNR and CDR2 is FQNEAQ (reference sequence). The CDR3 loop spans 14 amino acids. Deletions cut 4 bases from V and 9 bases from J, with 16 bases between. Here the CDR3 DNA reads TGTGCCAGCAGCTCCGGGAACCGTCCGGGCATTCAGTACTTC. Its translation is CASSSGNRPGIQYF.

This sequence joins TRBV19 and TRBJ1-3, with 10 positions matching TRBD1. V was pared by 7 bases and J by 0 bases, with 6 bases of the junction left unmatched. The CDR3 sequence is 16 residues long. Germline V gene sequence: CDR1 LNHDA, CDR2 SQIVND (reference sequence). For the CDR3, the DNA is TGTGCCAGTACTCGACAGGGGGCCAACTCTGGAAACACCATATATTTT. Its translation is CASTRQGANSGNTIYF.

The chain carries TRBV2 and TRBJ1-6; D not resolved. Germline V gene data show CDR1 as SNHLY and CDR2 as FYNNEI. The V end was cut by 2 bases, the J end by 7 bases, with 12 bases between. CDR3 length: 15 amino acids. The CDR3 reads CASSESGGVNSPLHF. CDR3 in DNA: TGTGCCAGCAGTGAATCGGGCGGGGTAAATTCACCCCTCCACTTT.

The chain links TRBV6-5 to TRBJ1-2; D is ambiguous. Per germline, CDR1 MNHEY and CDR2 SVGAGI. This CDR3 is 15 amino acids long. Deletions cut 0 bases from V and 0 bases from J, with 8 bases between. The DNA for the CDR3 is TGTGCCAGCAGTTACTCCCGACAAACTAACTATGGCTACACCTTC. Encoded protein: CASSYSRQTNYGYTF.

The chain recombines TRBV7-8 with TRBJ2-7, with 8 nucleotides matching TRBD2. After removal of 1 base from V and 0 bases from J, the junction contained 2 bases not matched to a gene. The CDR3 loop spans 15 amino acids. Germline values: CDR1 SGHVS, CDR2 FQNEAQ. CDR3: CASSLGLAGSYEQYF. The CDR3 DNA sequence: TGTGCCAGCAGCTTAGGGCTAGCGGGCTCCTACGAGCAGTACTTC.

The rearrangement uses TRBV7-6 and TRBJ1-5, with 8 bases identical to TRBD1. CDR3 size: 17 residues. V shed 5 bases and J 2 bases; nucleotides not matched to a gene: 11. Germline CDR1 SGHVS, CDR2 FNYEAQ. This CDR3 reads CASSADRGPRGNQPQHF. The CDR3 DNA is TGTGCCAGCAGCGCAGACAGGGGCCCCCGGGGCAATCAGCCCCAGCATTTT.